This T cell receptor beta chain was observed in a study of memory CD4+ T cells and cytomegalovirus serostatus. Study as a whole: Donors were healthy Belgian adults, under 10 CMV seropositive and 24 seronegative.

This clone is termed medium-sized (0.01 to 0.1%). Single viable CD3+CD4+CD8-CD45RO+ cells were sorted as the memory CD4+ T cells. Donors' CMV status reflects serum IgG against pp150, pp28, p38, p52. The repertoire was sequenced with immunoSEQ multiplex PCR; TCRdb's copy has only in-frame clones and lacks some. Here the sample spans tens of thousands of clones, about 80% being singletons. V lost 5 bases and J lost 3, with 7 bases in between. Germline V gives CDR1 LNHDA, CDR2 SQIVND (reference sequence). The CDR3 has 12 residues. The TCR comes from an adult in good health and CMV-seronegative. The sequencing sample was made of memory CD4+ T cells from blood. The gene calls are TRBV19 and TRBJ1-2; D remains unclear. CDR3 sequence: CASSADYYGYTF. For the CDR3, the DNA is TGTGCCAGTAGTGCCGACTACTATGGCTACACCTTC.